The next 5 T cell receptor beta chains were all read from a single sample in a study of T cells in localized non-small cell lung cancer. TCRdb's table, derived via immunoSEQ multiplex PCR, lists solely in-frame clones and lacks some. This table holds tens of thousands of clones, over 80% found once. The sample in question was peripheral blood, obtained before any cancer treatment. These TCRs come from a man aged 35-69 years with stage I squamous cell lung carcinoma.

The genes are TRBV5-1 and TRBJ2-6; D perhaps matches TRBD1 (5 bases). The germline gives CDR1 SGHRS, CDR2 YFSETQ. The CDR3 is 18 amino acids. Trimming stripped 0 bases from V and 0 bases from J, with 13 bases between. CDR3 residues: CASSLDVGTGSGANVLTF. CDR3 sequence (DNA): TGCGCCAGCAGCTTGGATGTAGGCACAGGCTCTGGGGCCAACGTCCTGACTTTC.

The chain employs TRBV6-1 and TRBJ1-4, with D tentatively TRBD1 (6 bases). Germline values: CDR1 MNHNS, CDR2 SASEGT. The germline V and J ends were trimmed by 4 bases and 7 bases, with 19 bases remaining between them. The CDR3 loop spans 16 amino acids. The CDR3 coding sequence is TGTGCCAGCAGTGTTAATCGACCGAGGGGGGGTGAAAAACTGTTTTTT. Residues: CASSVNRPRGGEKLFF.

This rearrangement joins TRBV6-6 to TRBJ1-1; D may be TRBD1 (5 bases). V was pared by 6 bases and J by 6 bases, with 11 bases between. CDR3 length equals 12 residues. The germline V gene encodes CDR1 MNHNY and CDR2 SVGAGI (reference sequence). The CDR3 reads CASSSDSAEAFF. CDR3 nucleotide sequence: TGTGCCAGCAGCTCCGACAGTGCTGAAGCTTTCTTT.

The rearrangement joins TRBV7-9 to TRBJ2-7, with D perhaps matching TRBD1 (6 bases). This CDR3 contains 13 residues. V lost 3 bases to trimming and J lost 5 bases, with 11 bases between them. Per the germline V gene, CDR1 is SEHNR and CDR2 is FQNEAQ (reference sequence). The CDR3 loop reads CASSLTQGHEQYF. The CDR3 DNA reads as TGTGCCAGCAGCTTGACACAGGGCCACGAGCAGTACTTC.

As DNA, the CDR3 is TGTGCCAGCAGCAGGATCGGACAGTCTAATTCACCCCTCCACTTT. Its protein product is CASSRIGQSNSPLHF. V usage is TRBV5-8 and J usage is TRBJ1-6, with a possible D match to TRBD1 (6 bases). CDR3 length: 15 amino acids. Trimming left V 4 bases short and J 6 bases short, with 14 bases between. The germline gives CDR1 SGHTS, CDR2 YDEGEE.